The entry below gives a single TCR beta chain sequence along with its context. The antigen is not known. Stability required unchanged lesions during the previous 6 months. Patients who had received treatment within the previous three months were excluded. This entry belongs to a study of resident and recirculating memory T cells in vitiligo. About the study: Epidermis came from shave biopsies of lesional and nonlesional sites, plus PBMCs.

Only in-frame clones appear in the TCRdb table, and some are missing; sequencing was by immunoSEQ multiplex PCR. The repertoire has tens of thousands of clones, roughly nine tenths of them found once; the top ten carry approximately 5.4%. Germline V gives CDR1 SGHRS, CDR2 YFSETQ. The CDR3 length is 16 residues. The ends lost 4 bases at V and 6 bases at J; junction bases unmatched: 13. Broader study findings: Different lesions suggested infiltration by different T cell clones.

The genes are TRBV5-1 and TRBJ1-1; 9 bases map to TRBD1. Material for sequencing was blood. The origin of this receptor is a male donor with vitiligo. CDR3 sequence: CASSLTPGTGLSEAFF. The CDR3, as DNA: TGCGCCAGCAGCCTGACCCCCGGGACAGGGTTATCTGAAGCTTTCTTT.